One and the same sample provided the 16 T cell receptor beta chains below, sequenced in a study of shared clonotypes between healthy human individuals. The data were produced by immunoSEQ multiplex PCR, yet TCRdb's version contains in-frame clones alone and is incomplete. The table has over a million clones, roughly 74% seen once. The specimen was memory CD4+ T cells from PBMCs. Sample subset: CD45RA-negative fraction. These receptor sequences come from a man aged 18 to 30 in good health. Some clones in this sample may be carry-over from other donors' samples.

This clone was recorded only once. The CDR3 reads CASSGGADNEKLFF. The DNA for the CDR3 is TGTGCCAGCAGCGGAGGAGCAGATAATGAAAAACTGTTTTTT. J is TRBJ1-4 and V is TRBV5-5; the D is unclear. Germline CDR1 and CDR2: SGHKS and YYEKEE (reference sequence). The V end lost 4 bases, the J end lost 4 bases, and 11 bases lay between the germline ends. The length of the CDR3 is 14 residues.

Comments on this clone: A junction end diverges from the germline sequence, so it may reflect a read error. The J gene is TRBJ2-2, the V gene TRBV2, with 8 bases fitting TRBD1. The CDR3 has 15 amino acids. Germline values: CDR1 SNHLY, CDR2 FYNNEI. The CDR3 DNA reads as TGTGCCAGCAGCGAAGGGACAGGAGGCACCGGGGAGCTGTTTTTT. This codes for CASSEGTGGTGELFF.

This rearrangement joins TRBV2 to TRBJ1-1, with D possibly TRBD1 on 6 matching bases. The CDR3 covers 14 residues. V was clipped by 7 bases and J by 8 bases, with 20 bases between them. The germline V gene has CDR1 SNHLY and CDR2 FYNNEI. CDR3 DNA sequence: TGTGCCAGCAACCCAATCCGTCTTGGGACAGAAGCTTTCTTT. Translation: CASNPIRLGTEAFF.

The rearrangement joins TRBV7-9 to TRBJ1-1, with D possibly matching TRBD1 (6 bases). V lost 4 bases and J 1 base, leaving 13 bases between the germline ends. The CDR3 is made up of 15 amino acids. The germline gives CDR1 SEHNR, CDR2 FQNEAQ (reference sequence). CDR3 sequence (DNA): TGTGCCAGCAGCTCGTGGGACACTAGGAACACTGAAGCTTTCTTT. Encoded protein: CASSSWDTRNTEAFF.

The chain has TRBV5-1 and TRBJ2-6; D unresolved. Germline CDR1 and CDR2: SGHRS and YFSETQ. CDR3 length: 15 amino acids. The V end was cut by 2 bases, the J end by 1 base, with 7 bases between. The CDR3, as DNA: TGCGCCAGCAGCTTCGACGGTTCTGGGGCCAACGTCCTGACTTTC. Translating it yields CASSFDGSGANVLTF.

This clone was seen repeatedly, ten times or more. This sequence joins TRBV30 and TRBJ2-2; tentatively, D is TRBD1 (6 bases). This CDR3 is built from 14 residues. The germline gives CDR1 GTSNPN, CDR2 SVGIG (reference sequence). V lost 0 bases, J lost 4 bases, and 9 bases lay in between. The CDR3 nucleotides are TGTGCCTGGAGTGTACAGGGTGGCACCGGGGAGCTGTTTTTT. It yields the protein CAWSVQGGTGELFF.

This clone appeared once. The gene calls are TRBV4-3 and TRBJ2-7; D remains unclear. Germline CDR1 is LGHNA and CDR2 is YSLEER. Trimming removed 4 bases at V and 1 base at J, with 14 bases between. CDR3 length equals 15 residues. CDR3 coding DNA: TGCGCCAGCAGCCGGGAACTCCTACGGTCCTACGAGCAGTACTTC. This sequence encodes CASSRELLRSYEQYF.

The chain carries TRBV5-6 and TRBJ2-2; the D gene is possibly TRBD2 (5 bases). This CDR3 is built from 13 residues. The germline V and J ends were trimmed by 4 bases and 5 bases, with 9 bases remaining between them. Germline V gene sequence: CDR1 SGHDT, CDR2 YYEEEE. The DNA for the CDR3 is TGTGCCAGCAGCCCGCCGGGGACCGGGGAGCTGTTTTTT. Translation gives CASSPPGTGELFF.

This chain connects TRBV5-1 to TRBJ2-7; D is tentatively TRBD1 or TRBD2 (6 bases each). In germline, CDR1 is SGHRS, CDR2 YFSETQ. V lost 4 bases and J 7 bases, leaving 21 bases between the germline ends. The CDR3 consists of 15 residues. The CDR3, as DNA: TGCGCCAGCAGCCTATTGGGGGGCAGGTCGGAGGAGCAGTACTTC. Amino acid sequence: CASSLLGGRSEEQYF.

This clone was seen just once. V usage is TRBV15 and J usage is TRBJ2-7; 8 positions agree with TRBD1. Germline CDR1 LNHNV, CDR2 YYDKDF (reference sequence). V lost 3 bases to trimming and J lost 1 base; unmatched junction nucleotides: 8. This CDR3 has 16 residues. CDR3: CATSRAPGGRSYEQYF. DNA of the CDR3: TGTGCCACCAGCAGGGCCCCAGGGGGCAGGTCCTACGAGCAGTACTTC.

The V and J genes are TRBV19 and TRBJ1-2; D may be TRBD1 (6 bases). Per germline, CDR1 LNHDA and CDR2 SQIVND (reference sequence). V gave up 8 bases and J gave up 0 bases, with 22 bases separating them. The CDR3 loop spans 17 amino acids. DNA of the CDR3: TGTGCCAGTTCCAAATCCACCGGACAGCATACTAACTATGGCTACACCTTC. This encodes CASSKSTGQHTNYGYTF.

This clone has only one observation. The chain carries TRBV5-4 and TRBJ1-5; D unresolved. Germline V lookup: CDR1 SGHNT, CDR2 YYREEE (reference sequence). The CDR3 contains 15 residues. V was trimmed by 2 bases and J by 2 bases, leaving 11 bases between them. Here the CDR3 DNA reads TGTGCCAGCAGCTTAAATGGGCAGGGCAATCAGCCCCAGCATTTT. Translating it yields CASSLNGQGNQPQHF.

The sample holds a few counts of this clone. This chain connects TRBV19 to TRBJ1-1; unclear D gene. CDR3 length: 12 residues. CDR1 LNHDA and CDR2 SQIVND come from the germline V gene (reference sequence). Trimming left V 5 bases short and J 11 bases short, with 15 bases between. The CDR3 region is CASSPLLGGAFF. CDR3 DNA sequence: TGTGCCAGTAGTCCGCTGCTGGGTGGGGCTTTCTTT.

This chain connects TRBV7-9 to TRBJ2-3; 8 nucleotides agree with TRBD2. With V trimmed by 4 bases and J by 3 bases, 9 bases remained unmatched. Germline CDR1 reads SEHNR; CDR2 reads FQNEAQ (reference sequence). There are 16 residues in the CDR3. CDR3 in amino acids: CASSSTRAGVTDTQYF. As DNA, the CDR3 is TGTGCCAGCAGCTCTACGAGAGCGGGAGTAACAGATACGCAGTATTTT. Drawing the rest from reference TRBV7-9 and TRBJ2-3, the complete variable domain is DTGVSQNPRHKITKRGQNVTFRCDPISEHNRLYWYRQTLGQGPEFLTYFQNEAQLEKSRLLSDRFSAERPKGSFSTLEIQRTEQGDSAMYLCASSSTRAGVTDTQYFGPGTRLTVL.

The rearrangement joins TRBV10-3 to TRBJ1-1, with D tentatively TRBD1 (5 bases). The CDR3 sequence is 12 residues long. Germline CDR1 and CDR2: ENHRY and SYGVKD. With 10 bases removed from V and 10 bases from J, the gap between germline ends came to 19 bases. This CDR3 reads CATTGQGLGAFF. In DNA form, the CDR3 reads TGTGCCACCACGGGTCAGGGTCTCGGAGCTTTCTTT.

The chain is built from TRBV29-1 and TRBJ2-7, with D possibly matching TRBD2 (6 bases). Germline CDR1 SQVTM, CDR2 ANQGSEA. Trimming took 4 bases from V and 4 from J, leaving 11 bases between them. The CDR3 covers 12 residues. The CDR3 reads CSVGIRGYEQYF. The CDR3 nucleotides read TGCAGCGTTGGTATTCGGGGGTACGAGCAGTACTTC.